This T cell receptor beta chain was recovered during a study of technical replicates of blood from four donors. TCRdb keeps only in-frame clones here, not all; method: immunoSEQ multiplex PCR. The sample records 80,000 to 95,000 clones, approximately 90% being singletons. Looked up from germline, CDR1 is MNHNS and CDR2 is SASEGT. This CDR3 has 15 residues. The germline V and J ends were trimmed by 4 bases and 8 bases, with 18 bases remaining between them. The origin of this receptor is a human donor in good health. The chain combines TRBV6-1 with TRBJ2-4, with a tentative D call TRBD2 (5 bases). The specimen sequenced was T cells isolated from PBMCs. CDR3 nucleotide sequence: TGTGCCAGCAGTGCCCCGGTTTCGGCGGAGGACATTCAGTACTTC. Its protein is CASSAPVSAEDIQYF.